The TCR beta chain described here comes from a study of blood T cell repertoires in COVID-19 (dated by TCRdb to 2020 to 2021). Describing the broader study: Collaborator samples came from the United States, Italy and Spain and covered acute and convalescent phases of COVID-19. The dataset comprised deeply sampled blood TCRbeta repertoires from subjects exposed to, actively infected with, or recovered from COVID-19. The material from the prospective study consisted of cDNA or gDNA derived from T cells, B-cell-depleted T cells, or PBMCs. Sample metadata almost always included a de-identified subject ID, COVID-19 status, age in years and sex. HLA class I and class II types, where available, came from metadata supplied by the sample provider rather than from assay-based typing. The repertoires were released in a freely available public database meant as a resource for research on the immune response to SARS-CoV-2. The samples were drawn from the first 160 participants of the ongoing ImmuneRACE study and from 1,254 subjects provided by 6 global collaborators.

The immunoSEQ Assay, a bias-controlled multiplex PCR, was used to amplify TCRbeta CDR3 regions from genomic DNA. Per the source publication's procedure: Nucleated cell counts per sample were estimated from amplification of reference gene primers within the assay. To quantify the absolute abundance of each unique TCRbeta CDR3 rearrangement, sequence reads were collapsed and filtered. For each sample, productive Simpson clonality was calculated as the square root of Simpson's diversity index over productive rearrangements. Drawn from immuneACCESS, this table holds only the in-frame rearrangements with V and J called that TCRdb kept. Clones are partly lost; checked studies trace under half to an unresolved V gene and leave the rest unexplained. V, J and clone size are those of that table, while D and trimming were read from the DNA. In all, the sample holds 35,000 to 45,000 clones, and over 70% of those were seen once. Of the sample, around an eighth is held by the ten largest clones.

Broad study findings and their caveats: Clinical and demographic metadata were provided uncurated, with the amount varying by source and participant.

On this clone: The target of this receptor is not known. One base away there is no much larger clone; base qualities are not given.

Reading the germline V gene gives CDR1 KGHSH and CDR2 LQKENI. V lost 6 bases and J lost 2 bases, and the count of bases not matched to a germline gene is 10. From its cysteine to its phenylalanine, the CDR3 spans 15 amino acids. The retained sequence is limited to the CDR3, 45 bases, with the frame set at the first base. Whole blood was collected in K2EDTA tubes by collaborating institutions according to the institutions' own protocols. For TCRbeta analysis, collaborators shipped samples in one of three forms: frozen whole blood, isolated PBMCs, or DNA extracted from either of those sample types. Rearrangement joined TRBV18 to TRBJ2-7, and 7 junction bases match TRBD2. The receptor was derived from a human donor in a cohort sampled during active COVID-19. Source material: peripheral blood. The CDR3 region has the sequence CASSERTSAAYEQYF. The DNA sequence reads TGTGCCAGCTCGGAGAGAACTAGCGCCGCCTACGAGCAGTACTTC.